The sequence of this T cell receptor beta chain was determined in a study of shared clonotypes between healthy human individuals. Sequencing was at deep level. Unsorted PBMC replicate PCRs used around 310 ng DNA, approximately 30,000 T cell genomes. Measured with immunoSEQ multiplex PCR; TCRdb has only the in-frame clones, and not every one. The sample lists roughly 480,000 clones; roughly 85% were seen once. The CDR3 consists of 15 residues. In germline, CDR1 is WNHNN, CDR2 SYGVQD (reference sequence). Participating donors were healthy, HIV-negative adults free of recent acute infections or vaccinations.

The sequenced material came from PBMCs. This chain links TRBV10-1 with TRBJ2-5, with D perhaps TRBD1 or TRBD2 (5 bases each). Matching the DNA end better, TRBJ2-7 makes the J call doubtful. The TCR was taken from a woman between 35 and 50 years old in good health. Some clones in this sample may be carry-over from other donors' samples. This CDR3 is CASSDPGTDLREQYF. As DNA, the CDR3 is TGCGCCAGCAGTGACCCTGGGACGGACCTTCGCGAGCAGTACTTC.